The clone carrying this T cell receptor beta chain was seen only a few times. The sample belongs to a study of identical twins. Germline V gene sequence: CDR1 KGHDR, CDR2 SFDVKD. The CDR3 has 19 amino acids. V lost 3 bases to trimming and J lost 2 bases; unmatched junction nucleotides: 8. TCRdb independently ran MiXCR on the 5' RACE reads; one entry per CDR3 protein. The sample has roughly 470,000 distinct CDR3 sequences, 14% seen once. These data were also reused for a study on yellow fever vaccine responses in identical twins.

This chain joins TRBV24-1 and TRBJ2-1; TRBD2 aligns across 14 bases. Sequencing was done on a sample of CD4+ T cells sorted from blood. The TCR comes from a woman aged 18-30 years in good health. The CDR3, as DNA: TGTGCCACCAGTGATCCCGGGACTAGCGGGAGCTCTGCCTACAATGAGCAGTTCTTC. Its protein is CATSDPGTSGSSAYNEQFF.